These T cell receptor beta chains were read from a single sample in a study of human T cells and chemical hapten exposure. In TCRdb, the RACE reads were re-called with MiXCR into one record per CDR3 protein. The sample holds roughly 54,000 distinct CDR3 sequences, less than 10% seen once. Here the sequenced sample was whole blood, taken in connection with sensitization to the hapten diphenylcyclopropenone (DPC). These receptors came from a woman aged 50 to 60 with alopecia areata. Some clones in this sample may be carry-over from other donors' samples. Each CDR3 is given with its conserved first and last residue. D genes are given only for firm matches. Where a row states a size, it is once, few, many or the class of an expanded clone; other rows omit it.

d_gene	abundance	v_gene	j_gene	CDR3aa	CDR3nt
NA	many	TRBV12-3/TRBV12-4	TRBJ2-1	CASTNLNEQFF	TGTGCCAGCACCAACCTCAATGAGCAGTTCTTC
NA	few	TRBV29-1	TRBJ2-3	CSVSGQLSTDTQYF	TGCAGCGTTTCCGGACAGCTAAGCACAGATACGCAGTATTTT
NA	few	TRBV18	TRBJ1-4	CASSLYREVNEKLFF	TGTGCCAGCTCACTCTACAGGGAGGTGAACGAAAAACTGTTTTTT
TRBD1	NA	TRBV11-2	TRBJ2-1	CASRDLSGQNDNEQFF	TGTGCCAGCAGAGATCTCTCGGGACAGAACGACAATGAGCAGTTCTTC
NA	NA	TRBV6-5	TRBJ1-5	CASSTGRDQPQHF	TGTGCCAGCAGCACAGGGAGAGATCAGCCCCAGCATTTT
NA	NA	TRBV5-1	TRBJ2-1	CASSLEGAYNEQFF	TGCGCCAGCAGCTTGGAAGGGGCGTACAATGAGCAGTTCTTC
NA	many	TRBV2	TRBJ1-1	CARADSVSLRAFF	TGTGCCAGAGCGGACAGTGTGAGCCTCAGAGCTTTCTTT
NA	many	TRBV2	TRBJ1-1	CASSRGENTEAFF	TGTGCCAGCAGTCGCGGGGAGAACACTGAAGCTTTCTTT
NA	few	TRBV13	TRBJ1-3	CASSLLSASGNTIYF	TGTGCCAGCAGCCTGCTGAGCGCCTCTGGAAACACCATATATTTT
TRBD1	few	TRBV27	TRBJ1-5	CASSKTAGTGGQPQHF	TGTGCCAGCAGCAAGACCGCCGGGACAGGGGGCCAGCCCCAGCATTTT
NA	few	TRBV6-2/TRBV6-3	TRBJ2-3	CASSYAGIAQYF	TGTGCCAGCAGTTATGCTGGGATTGCGCAGTATTTT
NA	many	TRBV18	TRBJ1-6	CASSPKQGSRSYNSPLHF	TGTGCCAGCTCACCAAAACAGGGTTCGCGCTCCTATAATTCACCCCTCCACTTT
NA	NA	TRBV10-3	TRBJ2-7	CAITQGLSQNEQYF	TGTGCCATCACTCAGGGCCTATCCCAGAACGAGCAGTACTTC
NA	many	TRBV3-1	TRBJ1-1	CASSQVRAANTEAFF	TGTGCCAGCAGCCAAGTTAGGGCCGCGAACACTGAAGCTTTCTTT
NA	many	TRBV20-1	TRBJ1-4	CSARVPGVEEKLFF	TGCAGTGCTAGAGTCCCGGGAGTAGAAGAAAAACTGTTTTTT
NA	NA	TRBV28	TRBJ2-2	CASSLIRAGTGELFF	TGTGCCAGCAGTTTAATCAGGGCTGGCACCGGGGAGCTGTTTTTT
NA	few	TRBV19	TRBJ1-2	CASRGSGTRFGYTF	TGTGCCAGTAGGGGATCCGGGACACGATTTGGCTACACCTTC
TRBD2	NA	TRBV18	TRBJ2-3	CASSPNPGGPTDTQYF	TGTGCCAGCTCACCAAATCCGGGGGGGCCGACAGATACGCAGTATTTT
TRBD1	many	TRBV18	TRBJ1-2	CASSPGQGDGYTF	TGTGCCAGCTCCCCCGGACAGGGGGATGGCTACACCTTC
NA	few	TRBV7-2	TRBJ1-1	CASSSPGSMNTEAFF	TGTGCCAGCAGCTCCCCCGGGAGCATGAACACTGAAGCTTTCTTT
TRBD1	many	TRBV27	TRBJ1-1	CASSLKPQGDEAFF	TGTGCCAGCAGTCTGAAACCTCAGGGGGACGAAGCTTTCTTT
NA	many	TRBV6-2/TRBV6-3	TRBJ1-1	CACGQNTEAFF	TGTGCCTGCGGCCAAAACACTGAAGCTTTCTTT
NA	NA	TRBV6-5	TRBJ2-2	CASSYSAWVSKAGELFF	TGTGCCAGCAGTTACTCCGCGTGGGTGAGCAAGGCCGGGGAGCTGTTTTTT
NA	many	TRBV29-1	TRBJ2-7	CSVGGTSYEQYF	TGCAGCGTTGGTGGAACTTCCTACGAGCAGTACTTC
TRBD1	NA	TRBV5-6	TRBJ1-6	CASSSPGQGANSPLHF	TGTGCCAGCAGCTCTCCGGGACAGGGGGCTAATTCACCCCTCCACTTT
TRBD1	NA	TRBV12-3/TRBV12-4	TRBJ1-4	CASSSLPGQLNEKLFF	TGTGCCAGCAGTTCGTTACCGGGACAGCTTAATGAAAAACTGTTTTTT
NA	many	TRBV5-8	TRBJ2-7	CASSFSSSYEQYF	TGTGCCAGCAGCTTCAGCAGCTCCTACGAGCAGTACTTC
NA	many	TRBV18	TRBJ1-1	CASSPQQGNTEAFF	TGTGCCAGCTCACCGCAACAGGGGAACACTGAAGCTTTCTTT
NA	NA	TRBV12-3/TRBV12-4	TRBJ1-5	CASSGQANQPQHF	TGTGCCAGCAGTGGGCAGGCCAATCAGCCCCAGCATTTT
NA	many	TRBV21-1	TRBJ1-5	CASLKVGQGFYSNQPQHF	TGTGCCAGCCTCAAGGTAGGACAGGGCTTTTATAGCAATCAGCCCCAGCATTTT
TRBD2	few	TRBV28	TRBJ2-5	CASSLGTTDQETQYF	TGTGCCAGCAGCCTCGGGACTACCGACCAAGAGACCCAGTACTTC
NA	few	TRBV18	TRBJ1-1	CASSPYLTAGATEAFF	TGTGCCAGCTCACCCTACCTGACCGCGGGGGCCACTGAAGCTTTCTTT
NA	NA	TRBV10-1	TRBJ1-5	CASSEYRDSNQPQHF	TGCGCCAGCAGTGAATACAGGGATAGCAATCAGCCCCAGCATTTT
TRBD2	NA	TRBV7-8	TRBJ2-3	CASSLFLAEPTDTQYF	TGTGCCAGCAGCTTATTCCTAGCGGAGCCCACAGATACGCAGTATTTT
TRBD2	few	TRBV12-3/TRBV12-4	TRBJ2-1	CASSSQRLAGEHNEQFF	TGTGCCAGCAGTTCCCAGCGACTAGCGGGGGAGCACAATGAGCAGTTCTTC
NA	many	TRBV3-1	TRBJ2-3	CASSQTDTQYF	TGTGCCAGCAGCCAAACAGATACGCAGTATTTT
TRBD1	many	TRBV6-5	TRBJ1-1	CASSVSQGVTEAFF	TGTGCCAGCAGTGTATCTCAGGGGGTCACTGAAGCTTTCTTT
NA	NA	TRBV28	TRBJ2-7	CASSSRGQSYEQYF	TGTGCCAGCAGCTCCCGGGGCCAATCCTACGAGCAGTACTTC
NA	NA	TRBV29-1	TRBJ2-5	CSTRLGIIETQYF	TGCAGCACCCGTCTGGGGATTATCGAGACCCAGTACTTC